The next 30 T cell receptor beta chains were all read from a single sample in a study of blood T cell repertoires in COVID-19. Method: immunoSEQ multiplex PCR; TCRdb's copy keeps in-frame clones and lacks some. Of about 250,000 clones in the sample, approximately 84% were seen once. The sample taken for sequencing was peripheral blood. The receptors stem from a person aged 70 to 85 with COVID-19, enrolled during active disease.

The chain employs TRBV28 and TRBJ1-3; D is possibly TRBD1 (6 bases). CDR1 and CDR2 from the germline V gene are MDHEN and SYDVKM. Deletions cut 5 bases from V and 0 bases from J, with 14 bases between. The CDR3 has 16 residues. The CDR3 DNA reads as TGTGCCAGCAGTCCCCTAGGACAGATCTCTGGAAACACCATATATTTT. As protein: CASSPLGQISGNTIYF.

V and J are TRBV3-1 (or the pseudogene TRBV3-2) and TRBJ2-7; 8 nucleotides line up with TRBD2. CDR1 is LGHDT and CDR2 is YNNKEL in the germline V gene (reference sequence). The V and J ends lost 3 bases and 3 bases, in that order; junction bases with no gene match: 10. This CDR3 comprises 16 residues. The CDR3: CASSHTPGTSHYEQYF. DNA for the CDR3: TGTGCCAGCAGCCATACCCCCGGGACTAGTCACTACGAGCAGTACTTC.

V usage is TRBV5-1 and J usage is TRBJ2-5; D uncertain. The CDR3 has 12 amino acids. The germline V gene encodes CDR1 SGHRS and CDR2 YFSETQ. Trimming stripped 3 bases from V and 4 bases from J, with 7 bases between. The CDR3 is CASSYTAETQYF. CDR3 sequence (DNA): TGCGCCAGCAGCTATACTGCAGAGACCCAGTACTTC.

The V call is TRBV2, the J call TRBJ1-6, with D possibly TRBD1 on 5 matching bases. This CDR3 spans 16 amino acids. The V gene's germline CDR1 is SNHLY and CDR2 FYNNEI. V shed 1 base and J shed 5 bases, with 12 bases lying between them. Written as DNA, the CDR3 is TGTGCCAGCAGTGAAGGGTGGACACAGAATAATTCACCCCTCCACTTT. Encoded protein: CASSEGWTQNNSPLHF.

The chain carries TRBV6-2 or TRBV6-3 and TRBJ1-2, with D perhaps TRBD1 (5 bases). V dropped 2 bases and J dropped 7 bases, with 11 bases sitting between them. The CDR3 covers 13 residues. Looked up from germline, CDR1 is MNHEY and CDR2 is SVGEGT. This CDR3 is CASSYLSGGGYTF. The CDR3, as DNA: TGTGCCAGCAGTTACCTTTCCGGGGGTGGCTACACCTTC.

This clone occurred once. The chain joins TRBV7-9 to TRBJ2-7, with a weak D call TRBD2 (6 bases). Germline values: CDR1 SEHNR, CDR2 FQNEAQ (reference sequence). The CDR3 spans 13 residues. V was pared by 5 bases and J by 3 bases, with 11 bases between. The CDR3 protein is CASSLGGIYEQYF. Written as DNA, the CDR3 is TGTGCCAGCAGCCTTGGCGGGATCTACGAGCAGTACTTC.

The chain is built from TRBV6-2 or TRBV6-3 and TRBJ1-2; D is possibly TRBD1 (6 bases). The CDR3 has 14 residues. V was cut by 2 bases and J by 7 bases, with 14 bases left in between. CDR1 and CDR2 from the germline V gene are MNHEY and SVGEGT. CDR3 amino acids: CASSYKDRVSGYTF. As DNA, the CDR3 is TGTGCCAGCAGTTACAAGGACAGAGTATCTGGCTACACCTTC.

This chain uses TRBV4-1 with TRBJ1-2, with D possibly being TRBD1 (6 bases). The CDR3 extends over 13 amino acids. The V gene's germline CDR1 is MGHRA and CDR2 YSYEKL. With 6 bases removed from V and 8 bases from J, the gap between germline ends came to 16 bases. The CDR3 loop reads CASSPDTGRGYTF. Here the CDR3 DNA reads TGCGCCAGCAGTCCTGACACAGGGAGAGGCTACACCTTC.

The rearrangement links TRBV3-1 (or the pseudogene TRBV3-2) to TRBJ2-2; D possibly corresponds to TRBD2 (6 bases). Germline V lookup: CDR1 LGHDT, CDR2 YNNKEL (reference sequence). Trimming cost V 2 bases and J 5 bases, with 9 bases left between them. This CDR3 spans 14 amino acids. The CDR3 reads CASSQWDLTGELFF. CDR3 DNA: TGTGCCAGCAGCCAATGGGACTTAACCGGGGAGCTGTTTTTT.

This sequence joins TRBV6-1 and TRBJ2-5; D unresolved. CDR3 length: 15 amino acids. Germline V gives CDR1 MNHNS, CDR2 SASEGT. With 2 bases removed from V and 6 bases from J, the gap between germline ends came to 16 bases. The CDR3 is CASSEYYLPPKTQYF. CDR3 DNA: TGTGCCAGCAGTGAATACTACCTCCCGCCAAAGACCCAGTACTTC.

J is TRBJ2-3 and V is TRBV4-3; 11 nucleotides match TRBD2. The CDR3 has 17 residues. The germline V gene encodes CDR1 LGHNA and CDR2 YSLEER. J gave up 4 bases and V 0 bases, and 6 bases lay outside the gene matches. CDR3 in amino acids: CASSQDITLAGADTQYF. The CDR3 coding sequence is TGCGCCAGCAGCCAAGATATAACACTAGCGGGAGCAGATACGCAGTATTTT.

The chain is built from TRBV18 and TRBJ2-7; D perhaps matches TRBD1 (6 bases). The CDR3 is 13 residues long. Germline assignment: CDR1 KGHSH and CDR2 LQKENI. V was trimmed by 3 bases and J by 5 bases, leaving 11 bases between them. CDR3 amino acids: CASSPDSADEQYF. CDR3 bases: TGTGCCAGCTCACCGGACAGCGCGGACGAGCAGTACTTC.

The chain uses TRBV28 and TRBJ2-7, with 7 nucleotides matching TRBD2. The V segment lost 0 bases and the J segment 4 bases; nucleotides outside the gene matches: 6. In germline, CDR1 is MDHEN, CDR2 SYDVKM. The CDR3 runs to 15 residues. The CDR3 sequence is CASSLWGEGEYEQYF. CDR3 nucleotide sequence: TGTGCCAGCAGTTTATGGGGGGAGGGAGAGTACGAGCAGTACTTC. The whole variable domain, filled in from reference TRBV28 and TRBJ2-7, reads DVKVTQSSRYLVKRTGEKVFLECVQDMDHENMFWYRQDPGLGLRLIYFSYDVKMKEKGDIPEGYSVSREKKERFSLILESASTNQTSMYLCASSLWGEGEYEQYFGPGTRLTVT.

The chain combines TRBV28 with TRBJ2-3; 14 nucleotides agree with TRBD2. From germline, CDR1 is MDHEN and CDR2 SYDVKM. The length of the CDR3 is 20 residues. The junction had 20 bases not matched to a gene; V was cut back by 8 bases and J by 4 bases. The CDR3 reads CASLGWAEPGLAGEADTQYF. CDR3 sequence (DNA): TGTGCCAGCTTGGGCTGGGCCGAACCGGGACTAGCGGGAGAAGCAGATACGCAGTATTTT.

In this sample, this clone turned up once. The V call is TRBV27, the J call TRBJ1-2; no clear D. There are 20 residues in the CDR3. Germline assignment: CDR1 MNHEY and CDR2 SMNVEV (reference sequence). V lost 0 bases and J lost 8, with 31 bases in between. The CDR3 sequence: CASSLSARPGWAQKLRGYTF. CDR3 DNA sequence: TGTGCCAGCAGTTTATCAGCTCGACCGGGATGGGCCCAGAAGCTACGCGGCTACACCTTC.

The table lists this clone with a few counts. The chain uses TRBV7-9 and TRBJ2-1; perhaps TRBD1 as D (5 bases). This CDR3 region has 14 residues. V was trimmed by 5 bases and J by 5 bases, leaving 13 bases between them. Germline V lookup: CDR1 SEHNR, CDR2 FQNEAQ (reference sequence). The CDR3 reads CASSPYVGHNEQFF. The CDR3 nucleotides read TGTGCCAGCAGCCCCTATGTGGGGCACAATGAGCAGTTCTTC.

The J gene is TRBJ2-6, the V gene TRBV19, with 7 bases aligning to TRBD1. V lost 5 bases to trimming and J lost 2 bases; unmatched junction nucleotides: 6. The CDR3 totals 16 residues. Germline loops: CDR1 LNHDA, CDR2 SQIVND (reference sequence). Written as DNA, the CDR3 is TGTGCCAGTAGTGCGACAGGGCGCGCTGGGGCCAACGTCCTGACTTTC. Amino acid sequence: CASSATGRAGANVLTF.

The chain recombines TRBV7-9 with TRBJ2-7; 7 bases map to TRBD1. The CDR3 sequence is 12 residues long. Germline V lookup: CDR1 SEHNR, CDR2 FQNEAQ (reference sequence). The V and J ends lost 10 bases and 1 base, in that order; junction bases with no gene match: 4. CDR3 residues: CAIRQGSYEQYF. Written as DNA, the CDR3 is TGTGCCATACGACAGGGTTCCTACGAGCAGTACTTC.

This clone was picked up one time. The chain links TRBV7-2 to TRBJ1-2; 7 nucleotides agree with TRBD1. The CDR3 loop spans 16 amino acids. Trimming took 3 bases from V and 2 from J; bases not matched to a gene: 9. Germline CDR1 and CDR2: SGHTA and FQGNSA. The DNA of the CDR3 is TGTGCCAGCAGCTTCATAGGGACAGCTGGCAACTATGGCTACACCTTC. This encodes CASSFIGTAGNYGYTF.

This clone was observed once. The chain links TRBV30 to TRBJ1-2; TRBD1 might be the D (5 bases). Germline V lookup: CDR1 GTSNPN, CDR2 SVGIG (reference sequence). Trimming left V 0 bases short and J 4 bases short, with 15 bases between. CDR3 length: 15 residues. The CDR3 spells CAWSVGPQGPYGYTF. The CDR3 coding sequence is TGTGCCTGGAGTGTAGGTCCCCAGGGTCCCTATGGCTACACCTTC.

A single count supports this clone. The J gene is TRBJ2-1, the V gene TRBV3-1 (or the pseudogene TRBV3-2), with 8 bases that match TRBD1. CDR1 is LGHDT, CDR2 YNNKEL, per germline (reference sequence). The V and J ends lost 0 bases and 5 bases, in that order; junction bases with no gene match: 6. This CDR3 region has 16 residues. In DNA, the CDR3 is TGTGCCAGCAGCCAAGACGATGACAGGGGAGACAATGAGCAGTTCTTC. Encoded protein: CASSQDDDRGDNEQFF.

The chain employs TRBV24-1 and TRBJ1-5; D possibly corresponds to TRBD1 (5 bases). Trimming stripped 4 bases from V and 6 bases from J, with 12 bases between. Germline values: CDR1 KGHDR, CDR2 SFDVKD. The CDR3 covers 14 residues. The DNA for the CDR3 is TGTGCCACCAGTGAATCGGCAGGGCTTCAGCCCCAGCATTTT. Its translation: CATSESAGLQPQHF.

The chain uses TRBV12-3 or TRBV12-4 and TRBJ1-3; D not resolved. V lost 8 bases to trimming and J lost 0 bases, with 5 bases between them. CDR3 length: 12 residues. The CDR3 sequence: CASVLSGNTIYF. CDR3 nucleotide sequence: TGTGCCAGCGTCCTCTCTGGAAACACCATATATTTT.

The V call is TRBV2, the J call TRBJ1-5; 9 bases are shared with TRBD1. Germline assignment: CDR1 SNHLY and CDR2 FYNNEI. The CDR3 has 18 amino acids. V lost 0 bases to trimming and J lost 6 bases; unmatched junction nucleotides: 12. CDR3 region: CASSEAVKGTGSGQPQHF. CDR3 coding DNA: TGTGCCAGCAGTGAAGCGGTGAAAGGGACAGGGAGTGGTCAGCCCCAGCATTTT.

The genes are TRBV18 and TRBJ2-7, with TRBD2 as a possible D gene (5 bases). Germline V CDR1 and CDR2: KGHSH, LQKENI. V was shortened by 2 bases and J by 0 bases, with 14 bases between the two germline ends. CDR3 length: 16 residues. CDR3 sequence: CASSPVLAILSYEQYF. Here the CDR3 DNA reads TGTGCCAGCTCACCAGTGCTAGCCATACTCTCCTACGAGCAGTACTTC.

On this clone itself: The same CDR3 also results from other DNA sequences found in this sample. This chain links TRBV19 with TRBJ1-5; a possible D gene is TRBD1 (6 bases). The CDR3 covers 13 residues. Germline CDR1 is LNHDA and CDR2 is SQIVND (reference sequence). The V end lost 6 bases, the J end lost 5 bases, and 11 bases lay between the germline ends. The CDR3, as DNA: TGTGCCAGTAGACTACAGGGCGATCAGCCCCAGCATTTT. Its protein product is CASRLQGDQPQHF.

The CDR3, as DNA: TGTGCCAGTAGTCTGCAGGGGCATCAGCCCCAGCATTTT. It translates to CASSLQGHQPQHF. The J gene is TRBJ1-5, the V gene TRBV19, with D possibly being TRBD1 (6 bases). The germline V gene encodes CDR1 LNHDA and CDR2 SQIVND (reference sequence). The length of the CDR3 is 13 residues. Trimming removed 5 bases from V and 5 bases from J, with 10 bases in between.

V usage is TRBV24-1 and J usage is TRBJ2-5; D is perhaps TRBD1 (5 bases). The CDR3 sequence is 14 residues long. V was trimmed by 3 bases and J by 5 bases, leaving 12 bases between them. Per the germline V gene, CDR1 is KGHDR and CDR2 is SFDVKD. In DNA form, the CDR3 reads TGTGCCACCAGTGATCCGGACACCGGGGAGACCCAGTACTTC. It codes for CATSDPDTGETQYF.

This chain connects TRBV6-5 to TRBJ2-1, with D possibly matching TRBD1 (6 bases). Germline V CDR1 and CDR2: MNHEY, SVGAGI. V lost 10 bases to trimming and J lost 4 bases, with 17 bases between them. The CDR3 is 14 residues long. Written as DNA, the CDR3 is TGTGCCACTCTCGCCGGGACACCATACAATGAGCAGTTCTTC. Translated: CATLAGTPYNEQFF.

The chain employs TRBV5-1 and TRBJ1-3; D remains ambiguous. The V and J ends lost 2 bases and 0 bases respectively, with 6 bases between them. CDR1 is SGHRS, CDR2 YFSETQ, per germline. The CDR3 sequence is 14 residues long. CDR3 in amino acids: CASSLSLSGNTIYF. Here the CDR3 DNA reads TGCGCCAGCAGCTTATCTCTCTCTGGAAACACCATATATTTT.